The source of this T cell receptor (beta chain) is a study of CD4 T cells in relation to SARS-CoV-2 and coronaviruses. Germline CDR1 reads ENHRY; CDR2 reads SYGVKD. V shed 4 bases and J 6 bases; nucleotides not matched to a gene: 4. The CDR3 has 13 residues. Profiled with immunoSEQ multiplex PCR; TCRdb holds only in-frame clones, not every one. The table lists some 40,000 clones, 70% to 90% of them singletons. The sequenced material came from memory CD4+ T cells from PBMCs. The source is an adult with COVID-19. The chain couples TRBV10-3 to TRBJ2-7; 9 bases agree with TRBD1. The CDR3 DNA reads TGTGCCATCAGTGGGACAGGGGTACGCGAGCAGTACTTC. Translated: CAISGTGVREQYF.